A selection of T cell receptor beta chains follows, all from one sample in a study of vaccination and CD4 T cells after COVID-19. TCRdb reanalysed the PCR reads using MiXCR and keeps one entry per CDR3 protein. The table records 12,000 or so distinct CDR3 sequences, 40% to 60% of them present only once. The antigens of these receptors remain unknown. Input material: CD4+ T cells from blood, cultured in vitro. These receptors were obtained from a human donor who had recovered from COVID-19. Both conserved end residues are part of each CDR3. Fields, in order: V gene, clone size, J gene, CDR3 protein. Clone size is given for some rows only: seen once, a few or many times, or a class if the clone is expanded.

v_gene: TRBV24-1; abundance: .; j_gene: TRBJ2-7; CDR3aa: CATLFTGDEQYF
v_gene: TRBV28; abundance: .; j_gene: TRBJ2-7; CDR3aa: CASSTQEQSPASGVSYEQYF
v_gene: TRBV20-1; abundance: few; j_gene: TRBJ2-2; CDR3aa: CSAKGGQGVRSVTGELFF
v_gene: TRBV10-3; abundance: .; j_gene: TRBJ2-1; CDR3aa: CAISERTSDEQFF
v_gene: TRBV10-3; abundance: .; j_gene: TRBJ2-5; CDR3aa: CAATAGSGRWETQYF
v_gene: TRBV28; abundance: .; j_gene: TRBJ2-7; CDR3aa: CASIGVLAGDEQYF
v_gene: TRBV18; abundance: .; j_gene: TRBJ2-7; CDR3aa: CASSPGSGEREQYF
v_gene: TRBV7-3; abundance: few; j_gene: TRBJ1-3; CDR3aa: CASSPPLPGDSGNTIYF
v_gene: TRBV5-3; abundance: .; j_gene: TRBJ2-3; CDR3aa: CARSFPGTDTQYF
v_gene: TRBV28; abundance: few; j_gene: TRBJ1-5; CDR3aa: CASSFPRGRIDHQPQHF
v_gene: TRBV12-3/TRBV12-4; abundance: .; j_gene: TRBJ1-3; CDR3aa: CASKVRQSGNTIYF
v_gene: TRBV29-1; abundance: once; j_gene: TRBJ2-5; CDR3aa: CSVEGGFRETQYF
v_gene: TRBV27; abundance: .; j_gene: TRBJ2-3; CDR3aa: CASWGLIPSDTQYF
v_gene: TRBV6-2/TRBV6-3; abundance: .; j_gene: TRBJ1-2; CDR3aa: CASSRGGLLVGYTF
v_gene: TRBV5-4; abundance: medium-sized; j_gene: TRBJ2-3; CDR3aa: CASSPGTSGSDTQYF
v_gene: TRBV6-1; abundance: .; j_gene: TRBJ1-4; CDR3aa: CASSLIRGTYEKLFF
v_gene: TRBV3-1; abundance: .; j_gene: TRBJ2-3; CDR3aa: CASSQRGSGSLETQYF
v_gene: TRBV27; abundance: few; j_gene: TRBJ2-3; CDR3aa: CASGLAGGLHTQYF
v_gene: TRBV20-1; abundance: few; j_gene: TRBJ1-5; CDR3aa: CSATPGTDNQPQHF
v_gene: TRBV27; abundance: .; j_gene: TRBJ1-6; CDR3aa: CASTQPGSYNSPLHF
v_gene: TRBV12-3/TRBV12-4; abundance: .; j_gene: TRBJ2-1; CDR3aa: CASSFKSEQFF
v_gene: TRBV20-1; abundance: few; j_gene: TRBJ2-5; CDR3aa: CSAKRGQETQYF
v_gene: TRBV11-2; abundance: .; j_gene: TRBJ1-1; CDR3aa: CASSLDRGMTEAFF
v_gene: TRBV6-2/TRBV6-3; abundance: .; j_gene: TRBJ2-5; CDR3aa: CASSRLRIWEETQYF
v_gene: TRBV28; abundance: .; j_gene: TRBJ1-6; CDR3aa: CASSPAAADNSPLHF
v_gene: TRBV5-4; abundance: .; j_gene: TRBJ2-1; CDR3aa: CASSKGLAEGNEQFF
v_gene: TRBV7-2; abundance: .; j_gene: TRBJ1-2; CDR3aa: CASSLITVGGYTF
v_gene: TRBV6-2/TRBV6-3; abundance: .; j_gene: TRBJ2-7; CDR3aa: CASSAAYSSGYEQYF
v_gene: TRBV12-3/TRBV12-4; abundance: once; j_gene: TRBJ2-1; CDR3aa: CASRGGGEQFF
v_gene: TRBV28; abundance: .; j_gene: TRBJ2-4; CDR3aa: CASSRQYRDYIQYF
v_gene: TRBV10-3; abundance: .; j_gene: TRBJ2-3; CDR3aa: CAIRQYGTRDSTDTQYF
v_gene: TRBV5-1; abundance: .; j_gene: TRBJ2-2; CDR3aa: CASSFLAGVNTGELFF
v_gene: TRBV10-3; abundance: few; j_gene: TRBJ2-1; CDR3aa: CAISESKTSGSLNEQFF
v_gene: TRBV6-2/TRBV6-3; abundance: once; j_gene: TRBJ2-7; CDR3aa: CASSYLRGRETYEQYF
v_gene: TRBV7-8; abundance: few; j_gene: TRBJ1-5; CDR3aa: CASSLSGQVGQPQHF
v_gene: TRBV20-1; abundance: .; j_gene: TRBJ2-1; CDR3aa: CSASLMPGLAGPGNEQFF
v_gene: TRBV7-8; abundance: .; j_gene: TRBJ1-1; CDR3aa: CASSLGRNTEAFF
v_gene: TRBV29-1; abundance: .; j_gene: TRBJ1-5; CDR3aa: CSVETGGANQPQHF
v_gene: TRBV24-1; abundance: medium-sized; j_gene: TRBJ2-7; CDR3aa: CATSEPGSYEQYF
v_gene: TRBV20-1; abundance: .; j_gene: TRBJ1-5; CDR3aa: CSASRGGGSHNQPQHF
v_gene: TRBV20-1; abundance: .; j_gene: TRBJ2-3; CDR3aa: CSAKTLTSSTDTQYF
v_gene: TRBV11-2; abundance: .; j_gene: TRBJ2-7; CDR3aa: CASSQQGMSGRGYEQYF
v_gene: TRBV11-3; abundance: .; j_gene: TRBJ2-1; CDR3aa: CASSLGAAAHNEQFF
v_gene: TRBV4-1; abundance: .; j_gene: TRBJ2-5; CDR3aa: CASSQGWGEEETQYF
v_gene: TRBV24-1; abundance: few; j_gene: TRBJ2-5; CDR3aa: CATSDPGGRTQYF
v_gene: TRBV20-1; abundance: .; j_gene: TRBJ2-3; CDR3aa: CSARGLAARDTQYF
v_gene: TRBV6-5; abundance: .; j_gene: TRBJ1-1; CDR3aa: CASSYSVPGAEAFF
v_gene: TRBV6-1; abundance: .; j_gene: TRBJ2-1; CDR3aa: CASIRLADSNEQFF
v_gene: TRBV7-2; abundance: .; j_gene: TRBJ2-7; CDR3aa: CASSSRTSGSRYEQYF
v_gene: TRBV12-3/TRBV12-4; abundance: few; j_gene: TRBJ2-5; CDR3aa: CASSLDIGPGGETQYF
v_gene: TRBV7-9; abundance: .; j_gene: TRBJ1-6; CDR3aa: CASSPPGATLHF
v_gene: TRBV20-1; abundance: .; j_gene: TRBJ2-3; CDR3aa: CSPLSRFRAGGFSSTDTQYF
v_gene: TRBV5-5; abundance: .; j_gene: TRBJ2-2; CDR3aa: CASSFLVGTPGELFF
v_gene: TRBV2; abundance: .; j_gene: TRBJ1-2; CDR3aa: CASSEIGYTF
v_gene: TRBV20-1; abundance: few; j_gene: TRBJ2-5; CDR3aa: CSARGRDSHRWETQYF